This section outlines one TCR beta chain sequence together with its context. Its antigen specificity is not known. The instrument given in TCRdb is Illumina HiSeq 2000. TCR beta cDNA libraries were prepared using 5'RACE template switching, which introduced a universal primer site and unique molecular identifiers. Priming for cDNA synthesis came from the TCR beta constant segment, and two successive PCR amplification steps followed. The authors' pipeline ran thus. MIGEC was used to demultiplex reads and group reads by UMI, and MiTCR was used to assemble and quantify clonotypes. To exclude erroneous sequences, only TCR cDNA sequences supported by at least two reads were retained. The tcR package was used for downstream repertoire analysis, and clonotypes were matched across fractions by CDR3 nucleotide sequence plus V segment. VDJmatch was used to annotate antigen specificity against VDJdb, with one amino acid substitution in CDR3 allowed. TCRdb reprocessed the reads; each CDR3 protein sequence makes one entry, and DNA is unavailable. The V and J calls shown here were made by TCRdb, not taken from the authors' results. This sample's table has entries for 300,000 to 450,000 distinct CDR3 sequences. The ten largest account for roughly 5.2% of the sample.

To determine HCMV serostatus, a commercial ELISA kit was used to detect HCMV-specific IgG in serum. Peripheral blood mononuclear cells were isolated from blood by Ficoll density gradient centrifugation. This entry is derived from a study of T cells expressing NK-cell markers (dated by TCRdb to 2018 to 2020). A note on the overall study: In sorted CD3+CD56+NKG2C+, CD3+CD56+NKG2C- and CD3+CD56-NKG2C+ T-cell subsets from several donors, TCR beta-chain repertoires were profiled. Among the eight sequenced donors, only one was HCMV-seronegative, while the other seven were HCMV-seropositive. Randomly selected healthy volunteers, three men and five women, were used as the eight sequenced donors. Sequencing of the libraries produced 2 x 150 bp reads on Illumina HiSeq 2000/2500, MiSeq or NextSeq. General study outcomes and caveats: Whether the expanded NKG2C-expressing T cell clones were specific for HCMV antigens remained unclear. In more than five donors, the dominant CD3+CD56+NKG2C+ clonotypes ranked among the top 10 CD8+ clonotypes, making up about 1.0-7.5% of CD8+ T cells. Those dominant clonotypes were again the most abundant among CD3+CD56-NKG2C+ cells in several donors, at roughly 28.3-65%.

The CDR3 runs 14 amino acids, cysteine and phenylalanine included. No DNA was logged. Sequences SGHRS (CDR1) and YFSETQ (CDR2) are obtained from the germline V gene. The sample consisted of blood T cells: a sorted CD56 or NKG2C T cell subset, CD4+ or CD8+ T cells, or bulk PBMC T cells (not recorded which). The sequence is built from TRBV5-1 and TRBJ2-5. The source of this sequence is a man aged 18 to 69 in good health. CDR3 sequence: CASSNPRGQETQYF.